This T cell receptor beta chain was identified in a study of blood T cell repertoires in COVID-19. Overall study context: Whether acute or convalescent, the COVID-19 samples came from the United States, Italy and Spain.

In the original analysis: Scientists estimated how many nucleated cells there were by amplifying reference gene primers. The assay was immunoSEQ multiplex PCR, and TCRdb's table has in-frame clones only and misses some. The V and J calls and clone size come from that table; D and trimming were worked out from the DNA. The sample lists over 110,000 clones; approximately 82% were seen once. Sequences were obtained from peripheral blood. The receptor was derived from a man aged 60 to 75 with active or convalescent COVID-19.

The CDR3 region has the DNA TGTGCCAGCAGCTTTGACACAGGGAACACTGAAGCTTTCTTT. It encodes CASSFDTGNTEAFF. This sequence joins TRBV7-9 and TRBJ1-1; TRBD1 is a possible D gene (5 bases). Germline-derived CDR1 and CDR2 are SEHNR and FQNEAQ (reference sequence). Trimming removed 3 bases from V and 1 base from J, with 9 bases in between. This CDR3 is built from 14 residues.